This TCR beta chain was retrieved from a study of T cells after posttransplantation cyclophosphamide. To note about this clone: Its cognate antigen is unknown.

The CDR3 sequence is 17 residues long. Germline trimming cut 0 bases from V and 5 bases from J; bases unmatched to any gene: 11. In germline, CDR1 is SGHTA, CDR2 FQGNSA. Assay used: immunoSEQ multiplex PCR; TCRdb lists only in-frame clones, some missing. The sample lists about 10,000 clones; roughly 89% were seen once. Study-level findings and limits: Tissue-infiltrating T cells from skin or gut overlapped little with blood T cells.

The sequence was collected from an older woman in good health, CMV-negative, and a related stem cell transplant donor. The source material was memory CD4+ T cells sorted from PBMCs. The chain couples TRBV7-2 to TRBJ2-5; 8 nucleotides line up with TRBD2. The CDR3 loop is CASSLAARGAGKETQYF. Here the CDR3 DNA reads TGTGCCAGCAGCTTAGCCGCGCGGGGGGCGGGGAAGGAGACCCAGTACTTC.